This note documents a single T cell receptor beta chain sequence. These data come from a study of blood T cell repertoires in COVID-19. About the research overall: COVID-19 samples collected from the United States, Italy and Spain covered acute and convalescent phases. Sources were T cells, B-cell-depleted T cells, or PBMCs; the material itself was cDNA or gDNA.

The CDR3 sequence is 16 residues long. CDR1 and CDR2 (germline): WNHNN, SYGVQD (reference sequence). V was cut by 0 bases and J by 8 bases, with 17 bases left in between. Source study methods: By means of reference gene primer amplification, nucleated cell counts were estimated. Data came from immunoSEQ multiplex PCR; TCRdb stores just in-frame clones and leaves some out. For V, J and clone size, that table is used; D and trimming come from the DNA. Found here are 200,000 or so clones, about 79% of them singletons; the top ten hold 2% to 2.5%. The chain combines TRBV10-1 with TRBJ2-1; tentatively, D is TRBD2 (6 bases). The sequence derives from a man aged 40-49 years who had recovered from COVID-19. The sequenced material came from peripheral blood. CDR3 in amino acids: CASSESTRGGLHEQFF. The CDR3 region has the DNA TGCGCCAGCAGTGAGTCGACTAGGGGAGGTCTACATGAGCAGTTCTTC.